This TCR beta chain derives from a study of beta chain features in type 1 diabetes. Reverse transcribing all isolated RNA meant expressed TCRB transcripts were sequenced. Clones were read by immunoSEQ multiplex PCR, and TCRdb kept only the in-frame ones, dropping some. This table holds some 200,000 clones, about 11% found once. The CDR3 runs 15 residues. Looked up from germline, CDR1 is SGHRS and CDR2 is YFSETQ. The ends lost 7 bases at V and 1 base at J; junction bases unmatched: 8. Study-wide findings and caveats: The naive, central memory and Treg TCRB repertoires looked more alike in patients than they did in healthy donors.

This clone has more than one count but fewer than ten. Antigen specificity is unknown. A much larger clone lies a single base off, so this may be a read error. Other DNA sequences in this specimen translate into the identical CDR3. The sequence was collected from a man between 18 and 29 years old in good health. The sequenced sample consisted of central memory CD4+ T cells from blood. V gene TRBV5-1 combines with J gene TRBJ2-7, with 10 positions matching TRBD2. The CDR3 bases are TGCGCCAGCGGGCTCCTACTAGCGGGGTCCTACGAGCAGTACTTC. This gives the protein CASGLLLAGSYEQYF.